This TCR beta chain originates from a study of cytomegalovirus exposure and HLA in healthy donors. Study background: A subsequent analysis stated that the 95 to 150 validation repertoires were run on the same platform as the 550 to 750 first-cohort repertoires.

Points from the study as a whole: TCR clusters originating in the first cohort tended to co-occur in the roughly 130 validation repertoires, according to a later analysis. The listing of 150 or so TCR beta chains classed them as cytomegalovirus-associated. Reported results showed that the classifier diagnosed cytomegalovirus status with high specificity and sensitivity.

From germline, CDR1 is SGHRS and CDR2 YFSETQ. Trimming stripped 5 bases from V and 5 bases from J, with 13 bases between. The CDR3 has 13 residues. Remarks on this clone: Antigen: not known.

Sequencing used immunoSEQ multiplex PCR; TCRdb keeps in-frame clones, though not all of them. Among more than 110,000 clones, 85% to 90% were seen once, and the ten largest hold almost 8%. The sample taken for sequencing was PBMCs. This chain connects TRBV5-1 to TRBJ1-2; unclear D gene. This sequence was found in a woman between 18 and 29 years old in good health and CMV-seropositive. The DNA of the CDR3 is TGCGCCAGCAGAGTAGAGGCTTGGTATGGCTACACCTTC. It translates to CASRVEAWYGYTF.